This T cell receptor (beta chain) was documented in a study of graft-versus-host responses after intestinal transplantation. Study as a whole: Induction with anti-thymocyte globulin, then tacrolimus and steroids for roughly 3 years, was given to all recipients. Study-wide results and limits: The recipient marrow held GvH clones, and some of them showed up first in ileum or blood. The highest levels of circulating GvH clones went along with early declines in HvG clones after transplant.

Graft samples were processed, releasing intraepithelial and lamina propria lymphocytes. Only in-frame clones appear in the TCRdb table, and some are missing; sequencing was by immunoSEQ multiplex PCR. The sample has 6,500 to 8,500 clones; about 63% are singletons. Note on this clone: The target antigen is unknown.

Germline assignment: CDR1 SGHTA and CDR2 FQGNSA. This CDR3 has 14 amino acids. V shed 5 bases and J shed 5 bases, with 15 bases lying between them. The sample consisted of ileum tissue, taken 55 to 60 days after transplant. This chain links TRBV7-2 with TRBJ2-5; D might be TRBD1 (6 bases). The receptor was isolated from a human patient who received an intestinal transplant, so some T cells may come from the graft donor. CDR3 protein: CASSLGTGWETQYF. CDR3 DNA sequence: TGTGCCAGCAGCCTCGGAACAGGGTGGGAGACCCAGTACTTC.